The 18 T cell receptor beta chains below were found in one sample sequenced in a study of blood T cell repertoires in COVID-19. Method: immunoSEQ multiplex PCR; TCRdb's copy keeps in-frame clones and lacks some. The repertoire holds 200,000 to 300,000 clones, with 75% to 85% as singletons. Sequencing input: peripheral blood. All receptors derive from a human donor in a cohort sampled during active COVID-19.

This chain uses TRBV24-1 with TRBJ2-1; possibly TRBD1 for D (6 bases). The V end lost 4 bases, the J end lost 7 bases, and 10 bases lay between the germline ends. CDR1 and CDR2 from the germline V gene are KGHDR and SFDVKD. The CDR3 is 13 residues long. The CDR3 reads CATSEGGRNEQFF. The CDR3 DNA reads as TGTGCCACCAGTGAAGGGGGTAGGAATGAGCAGTTCTTC.

This clone has just a few counts. The CDR3 nucleotides are TGTGCCAGCACCCCCCTCGGGTGGGACACTGAAGCTTTCTTT. Its translation is CASTPLGWDTEAFF. This chain joins TRBV9 and TRBJ1-1, with D uncertain. Trimming pared 6 bases from V and 3 bases from J, leaving 15 bases between. The CDR3 runs 14 residues. CDR1 is SGDLS, CDR2 YYNGEE, per germline.

CDR3 protein: CAISSDRALEYF. Written as DNA, the CDR3 is TGTGCCATCAGCTCCGACAGGGCCCTCGAGTACTTC. V usage is TRBV10-3 and J usage is TRBJ2-7; 7 bases align to TRBD1. The V gene end was trimmed by 6 bases and the J gene end by 11 bases; junction bases not matched to a gene: 10. Germline CDR1 reads ENHRY; CDR2 reads SYGVKD. The CDR3 consists of 12 residues.

This chain connects TRBV5-1 to TRBJ2-7; D possibly corresponds to TRBD1 (5 bases). Germline CDR1 and CDR2: SGHRS and YFSETQ. The CDR3 covers 16 residues. The V end was cut by 2 bases, the J end by 0 bases, with 15 bases between. CDR3 amino acids: CASSLGDTLSSYEQYF. CDR3 nucleotides: TGCGCCAGCAGCTTAGGGGATACCTTAAGCTCCTACGAGCAGTACTTC.

The chain combines TRBV7-2 with TRBJ2-1; 10 positions agree with TRBD2. This CDR3 spans 18 amino acids. Germline V gene data show CDR1 as SGHTA and CDR2 as FQGNSA. After removal of 2 bases from V and 0 bases from J, the junction contained 7 bases not matched to a gene. CDR3 nucleotide sequence: TGTGCCAGCAGCTTAAGGCTAGCGGGGGTGAGCTCCTACAATGAGCAGTTCTTC. Translated, it gives CASSLRLAGVSSYNEQFF.

This clone was detected a few times. The genes are TRBV9 and TRBJ2-3, with D tentatively TRBD2 (6 bases). The CDR3 sequence is 16 residues long. CDR1 and CDR2 (germline): SGDLS, YYNGEE. Trimming left V 0 bases short and J 5 bases short, with 16 bases between. The CDR3 here is CASSVVSAGPQDTQYF. The CDR3 DNA follows: TGTGCCAGCAGCGTAGTAAGTGCGGGGCCTCAAGATACGCAGTATTTT.

This chain uses TRBV3-1 (or the pseudogene TRBV3-2) with TRBJ2-3, with D perhaps TRBD2 (6 bases). The CDR3 is 14 residues long. Trimming removed 4 bases from V and 0 bases from J, with 8 bases in between. CDR1 LGHDT and CDR2 YNNKEL come from the germline V gene (reference sequence). This CDR3 reads CASSPLASTDTQYF. DNA of the CDR3: TGTGCCAGCAGCCCACTAGCTAGCACAGATACGCAGTATTTT.

The chain employs TRBV11-2 and TRBJ2-3, with a weak D call TRBD1 (5 bases). The CDR3 runs 16 residues. Per the germline V gene, CDR1 is SGHAT and CDR2 is FQNNGV. The ends were cut back, 5 bases at V and 5 bases at J, with 20 bases in the middle. CDR3: CASSTPAVGQGDTQYF. The CDR3 DNA sequence: TGTGCCAGCAGCACCCCAGCAGTCGGTCAGGGAGATACGCAGTATTTT.

The chain employs TRBV7-9 and TRBJ2-3, with a weak D call TRBD2 (6 bases). The V gene lost 1 base and the J gene lost 3 bases, with 20 bases spanning the gap. Germline V gives CDR1 SEHNR, CDR2 FQNEAQ (reference sequence). The CDR3 contains 18 residues. CDR3: CASSLVLTGVGGTDTQYF. In DNA, the CDR3 is TGTGCCAGCAGCTTAGTATTAACGGGAGTTGGAGGGACAGATACGCAGTATTTT.

The gene calls are TRBV7-9 and TRBJ1-1; 7 bases line up with TRBD1. The CDR3 totals 13 residues. J was trimmed by 8 bases and V by 6 bases; bases with no gene match: 9. Germline CDR1 reads SEHNR; CDR2 reads FQNEAQ (reference sequence). The CDR3: CASSYISQGEAFF. Written as DNA, the CDR3 is TGTGCCAGCAGTTATATATCACAGGGGGAAGCTTTCTTT.

V usage is TRBV5-1 and J usage is TRBJ1-2, with D possibly TRBD1 on 6 matching bases. This CDR3 has 14 residues. The germline V gene encodes CDR1 SGHRS and CDR2 YFSETQ. Deletions cut 5 bases from V and 6 bases from J, with 17 bases between. CDR3 coding DNA: TGCGCCAGCAGTTGGGGGCAGGGCGTAGATGGCTACACCTTC. Translated: CASSWGQGVDGYTF.

V usage is TRBV6-5 and J usage is TRBJ1-2; D ambiguous. This CDR3 is 14 amino acids long. The V and J ends lost 5 bases and 8 bases respectively, with 18 bases between them. Germline loops: CDR1 MNHEY, CDR2 SVGAGI. CDR3 bases: TGTGCCAGCAGTCGTCGACATATGCAGGCGGGCTACACCTTC. Amino acids: CASSRRHMQAGYTF.

The count of this clone is one. This rearrangement joins TRBV30 to TRBJ2-7; 7 nucleotides match TRBD1. This CDR3 has 12 amino acids. Germline trimming cut 4 bases from V and 5 bases from J; bases unmatched to any gene: 5. Germline V CDR1 and CDR2: GTSNPN, SVGIG (reference sequence). The CDR3 spells CAWTRGGHEQYF. The CDR3 nucleotides read TGTGCCTGGACTCGAGGGGGCCACGAGCAGTACTTC.

The chain combines TRBV5-5 with TRBJ2-5; D is possibly TRBD1 (6 bases). This CDR3 has 14 amino acids. With 3 bases removed from V and 5 bases from J, the gap between germline ends came to 14 bases. Germline-derived CDR1 and CDR2 are SGHKS and YYEKEE (reference sequence). The CDR3 sequence: CASSSAQGRETQYF. Here the CDR3 DNA reads TGTGCCAGCAGCTCAGCTCAGGGGCGGGAGACCCAGTACTTC.

The chain carries TRBV7-3 and TRBJ2-5; D remains ambiguous. The CDR3 length is 13 residues. Trimming stripped 4 bases from V and 1 base from J, with 7 bases between. The germline V gene has CDR1 SGHTA and CDR2 FQGTGA. CDR3 sequence: CASSSTPQETQYF. The CDR3 DNA follows: TGTGCCAGCAGCTCTACCCCCCAAGAGACCCAGTACTTC.

The chain carries TRBV27 and TRBJ1-5; the match to TRBD1 covers 8 bases. The length of the CDR3 is 16 residues. The V gene end was trimmed by 5 bases and the J gene end by 2 bases; junction bases not matched to a gene: 8. CDR1 is MNHEY and CDR2 is SMNVEV in the germline V gene (reference sequence). For the CDR3, the DNA is TGTGCCAGCAGTAAACAGGGGGGGGATGGCAATCAGCCCCAGCATTTT. Its protein product is CASSKQGGDGNQPQHF.

The chain has TRBV6-6 and TRBJ2-7; 7 positions agree with TRBD2. The germline V gene encodes CDR1 MNHNY and CDR2 SVGAGI (reference sequence). V shed 5 bases and J 0 bases; nucleotides not matched to a gene: 16. The CDR3 extends over 18 amino acids. CDR3 DNA sequence: TGTGCCAGCAGTCCGTTAGTCCCCTCTAGCGGCAGCTCCTACGAGCAGTACTTC. Translated: CASSPLVPSSGSSYEQYF.

The chain couples TRBV27 to TRBJ2-7, with 9 bases fitting TRBD1. Trimming at V came to 4 bases and at J to 1 base, leaving 8 bases not matched to a gene. This CDR3 region has 16 residues. Germline CDR1 reads MNHEY; CDR2 reads SMNVEV (reference sequence). CDR3 loop: CASSSKPGQGSYEQYF. The CDR3 DNA reads as TGTGCCAGCAGTTCTAAGCCGGGACAGGGATCCTACGAGCAGTACTTC.